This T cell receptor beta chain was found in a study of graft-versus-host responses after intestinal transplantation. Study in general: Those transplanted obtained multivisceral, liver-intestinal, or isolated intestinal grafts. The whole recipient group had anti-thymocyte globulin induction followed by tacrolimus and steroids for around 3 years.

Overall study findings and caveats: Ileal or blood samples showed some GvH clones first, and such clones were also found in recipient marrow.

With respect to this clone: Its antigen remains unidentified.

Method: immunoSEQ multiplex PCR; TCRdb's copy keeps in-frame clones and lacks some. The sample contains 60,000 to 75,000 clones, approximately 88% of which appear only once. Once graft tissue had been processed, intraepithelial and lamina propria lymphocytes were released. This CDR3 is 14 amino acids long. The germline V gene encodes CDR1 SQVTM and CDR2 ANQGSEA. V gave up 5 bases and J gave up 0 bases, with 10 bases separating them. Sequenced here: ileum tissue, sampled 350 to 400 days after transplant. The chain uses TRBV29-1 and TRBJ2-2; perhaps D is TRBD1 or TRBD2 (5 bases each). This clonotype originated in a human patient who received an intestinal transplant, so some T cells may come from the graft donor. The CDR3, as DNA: TGCAGCGTTTTCGGGACCTCGAACACCGGGGAGCTGTTTTTT. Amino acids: CSVFGTSNTGELFF.